This TCR beta chain was documented in a study of T cell responses to AZD1222 COVID-19 vaccine. A word on this clone: Its antigen is unknown.

The V and J ends lost 4 bases and 7 bases respectively, with 6 bases between them. CDR3 size: 11 residues. Germline-derived CDR1 and CDR2 are SGHRS and YFSETQ. Overall study findings and caveats: It was only a handful of AZD1222 recipients who were seropositive at baseline.

Only in-frame clones appear in the TCRdb table, and some are missing; sequencing was by immunoSEQ multiplex PCR. The repertoire holds roughly 80,000 clones, with 92% as singletons. The chain recombines TRBV5-1 with TRBJ2-1; D perhaps matches TRBD1 (6 bases). The origin of this receptor is an adult in good health. The specimen was peripheral blood, collected on day 0 of AZD1222 vaccination. CDR3 nucleotides: TGCGCCAGCAGCGGACAGAATGAGCAGTTCTTC. Translation gives CASSGQNEQFF.